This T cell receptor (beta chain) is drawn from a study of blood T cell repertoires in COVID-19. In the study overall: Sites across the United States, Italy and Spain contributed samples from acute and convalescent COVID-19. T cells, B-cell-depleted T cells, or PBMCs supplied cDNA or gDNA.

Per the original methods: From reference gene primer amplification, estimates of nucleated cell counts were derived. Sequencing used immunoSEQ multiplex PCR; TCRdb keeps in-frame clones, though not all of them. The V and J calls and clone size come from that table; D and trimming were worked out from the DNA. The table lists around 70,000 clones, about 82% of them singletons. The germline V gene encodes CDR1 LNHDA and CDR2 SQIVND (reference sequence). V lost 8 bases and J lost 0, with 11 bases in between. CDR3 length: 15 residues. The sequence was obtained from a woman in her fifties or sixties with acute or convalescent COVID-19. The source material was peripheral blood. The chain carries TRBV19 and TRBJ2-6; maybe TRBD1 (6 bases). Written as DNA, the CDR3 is TGTGCCAGTTCCTCGGACAGCTCTGGGGCCAACGTCCTGACTTTC. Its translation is CASSSDSSGANVLTF.